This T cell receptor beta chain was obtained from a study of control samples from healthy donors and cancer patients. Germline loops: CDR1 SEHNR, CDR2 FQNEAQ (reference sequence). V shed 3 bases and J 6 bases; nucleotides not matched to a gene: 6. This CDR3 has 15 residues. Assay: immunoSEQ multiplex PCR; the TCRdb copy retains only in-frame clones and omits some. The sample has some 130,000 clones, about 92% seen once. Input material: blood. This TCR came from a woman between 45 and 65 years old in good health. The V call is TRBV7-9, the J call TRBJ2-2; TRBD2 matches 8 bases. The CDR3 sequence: CASSLGTRLPGELFF. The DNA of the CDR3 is TGTGCCAGCAGCTTGGGGACTAGACTCCCCGGGGAGCTGTTTTTT. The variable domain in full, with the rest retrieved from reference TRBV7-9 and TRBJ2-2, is DTGVSQNPRHKITKRGQNVTFRCDPISEHNRLYWYRQTLGQGPEFLTYFQNEAQLEKSRLLSDRFSAERPKGSFSTLEIQRTEQGDSAMYLCASSLGTRLPGELFFGEGSRLTVL.